This T cell receptor beta chain was sequenced during a study of T cell repertoires in cytomegalovirus infection. On the study more broadly: Signatures in public TCR beta sequences pointed to both CMV infection and matching HLA type. Study observations and caveats: In two of eight donors, the top clonotype was HLA-C-restricted CMV-specific. Cumulative frequency (of public TCR beta family members) identified carriers of CMV plus the relevant HLA.

Ten or more counts support this clonotype. Its specificity is not known. CDR1 and CDR2 from the germline V gene are MGHRA and YSYEKL. This CDR3 comprises 15 residues. The V and J ends lost 5 bases and 7 bases respectively, with 20 bases between them. TCRdb passed the reads through MiXCR, listing each CDR3 protein once. The sample includes hundreds of thousands of distinct CDR3 sequences, about 9.2% seen only once; the top ten take approximately 2.3%. Input material: PBMCs. This receptor was obtained from a human donor in good health (CMV status not recorded). Some clones in this sample may be carry-over from other donors' samples. The chain uses TRBV4-1 and TRBJ1-2; D unresolved. CDR3 sequence (DNA): TGCGCCAGCAGCAGCCCCCTTAAGGATGAGAGTGGCTACACCTTC. This translates into CASSSPLKDESGYTF.